This T cell receptor (beta chain) was retrieved from a study of blood T cell repertoires in COVID-19. Study summary: COVID-19 samples collected from the United States, Italy and Spain covered acute and convalescent phases. T cells, B-cell-depleted T cells, or PBMCs provided the cDNA or gDNA that served as material.

From germline, CDR1 is SGHRS and CDR2 YFSETQ. This CDR3 has 14 residues. Trimming took off 1 base at V and 1 base at J, with 9 bases between the two ends. With respect to this clone: This sample includes further DNA sequences coding for the same CDR3.

In the original analysis: Amplifying reference gene primers gave estimates of nucleated cell counts. Sequenced by immunoSEQ multiplex PCR; TCRdb stores in-frame clones only, minus some. V and J calls and clone size follow that table, whereas D and trimming were derived from the DNA. Of more than 400,000 clones listed, approximately 85% are singletons. The sequence derives from a human donor in a cohort sampled during active COVID-19. Sequencing was performed on peripheral blood. This rearrangement joins TRBV5-1 to TRBJ2-7; D is perhaps TRBD1 (5 bases). The CDR3 sequence is CASSLTAGSYEQYF. The CDR3 bases are TGCGCCAGCAGCTTGACGGCAGGGTCCTACGAGCAGTACTTC.